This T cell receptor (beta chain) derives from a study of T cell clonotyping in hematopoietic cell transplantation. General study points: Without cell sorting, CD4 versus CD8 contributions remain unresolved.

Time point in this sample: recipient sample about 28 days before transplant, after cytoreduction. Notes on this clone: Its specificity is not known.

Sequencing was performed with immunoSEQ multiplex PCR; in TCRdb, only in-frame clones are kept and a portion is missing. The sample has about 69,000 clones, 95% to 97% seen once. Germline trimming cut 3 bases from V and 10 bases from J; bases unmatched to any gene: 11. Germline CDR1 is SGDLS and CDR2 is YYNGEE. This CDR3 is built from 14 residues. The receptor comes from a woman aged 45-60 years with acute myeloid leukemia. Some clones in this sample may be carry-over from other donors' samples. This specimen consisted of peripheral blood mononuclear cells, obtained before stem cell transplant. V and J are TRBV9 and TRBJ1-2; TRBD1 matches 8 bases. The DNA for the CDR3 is TGTGCCAGCAGCGAAGGACAGGGCTTTAATGACTACACCTTC. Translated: CASSEGQGFNDYTF.